The entry that follows covers one T cell receptor beta chain sequence. As yet, its antigen is unknown. Trimming took 5 bases from V and 0 from J, leaving 10 bases between them. The V gene's germline CDR1 is ENHRY and CDR2 SYGVKD. There are 14 residues in the CDR3. This sample is drawn from a study of cytomegalovirus exposure and HLA in healthy donors. Whole-study findings and limits: By a later analysis, the bulk of CMV-associated TCR beta chains appeared HLA-restricted. CMV antigen specificity of three CMV-associated chains was confirmed in vitro. Fewer N-insertions (relative to the approximately 700-donor mean) were reportedly seen in an Asian-associated ancestry cluster in a later analysis.

With 60 Vbeta and 13 Jbeta primers, the PCR was carried out. Clones were read by immunoSEQ multiplex PCR, and TCRdb kept only the in-frame ones, dropping some. Among about 150,000 clones, approximately 81% were seen once, and the ten largest hold approximately 1.9%. The chain uses TRBV10-3 and TRBJ1-1; a possible D gene is TRBD1 (6 bases). The TCR comes from a man aged 18 to 29 in good health and CMV-seronegative. The sample comprised PBMCs. Here the CDR3 DNA reads TGTGCCATCAGTCTTGGACAGATGAACACTGAAGCTTTCTTT. This translates into CAISLGQMNTEAFF.